The 14 T cell receptor beta chains listed next were all sequenced from one sample in a study of graft-versus-host responses after intestinal transplantation. Assay used: immunoSEQ multiplex PCR; TCRdb lists only in-frame clones, some missing. The data show roughly 7,300 clones, roughly four fifths seen once. From the graft tissue, intraepithelial and lamina propria lymphocytes were released through processing. This material consisted of ileum tissue, taken about 230 days after intestinal transplant. Source of these receptors: a human patient who received an intestinal transplant, so some T cells may come from the graft donor.

This clone was counted once. The chain joins TRBV4-1 to TRBJ2-5; D might be TRBD1 (6 bases). CDR3 size: 16 residues. The germline V and J ends were trimmed by 0 bases and 2 bases, with 13 bases remaining between them. The germline gives CDR1 MGHRA, CDR2 YSYEKL. CDR3 sequence: CASSQDFRGGQETQYF. CDR3 nucleotide sequence: TGCGCCAGCAGCCAAGATTTCAGGGGCGGTCAAGAGACCCAGTACTTC.

The chain uses TRBV2 and TRBJ1-2; 7 bases line up with TRBD1. With 6 bases clipped from V and 4 bases from J, the junction kept 14 bases outside the gene matches. This CDR3 is 16 amino acids long. Germline V gene lookup returns CDR1 SNHLY and CDR2 FYNNEI. The DNA for the CDR3 is TGTGCCAGCAGCGGAGGGGTCAGGGGGACATTCTATGGCTACACCTTC. This gives the protein CASSGGVRGTFYGYTF. Full variable domain (outside the CDR3, taken from reference TRBV2 and TRBJ1-2): EPEVTQTPSHQVTQMGQEVILRCVPISNHLYFYWYRQILGQKVEFLVSFYNNEISEKSEIFDDQFSVERPDGSNFTLKIRSTKLEDSAMYFCASSGGVRGTFYGYTFGSGTRLTVV.

This clone has a handful of counts. The genes are TRBV7-2 and TRBJ1-1, with 10 bases that match TRBD1. With 3 bases clipped from V and 4 bases from J, the junction kept 8 bases outside the gene matches. The CDR3 contains 16 residues. Germline V gives CDR1 SGHTA, CDR2 FQGNSA. The CDR3 nucleotides read TGTGCCAGCAGCTTCGGACAGGGGGATCTGGGCACTGAAGCTTTCTTT. Translation: CASSFGQGDLGTEAFF. Combining the CDR3 with reference TRBV7-2 and TRBJ1-1 gives the whole variable domain GAGVSQSPSNKVTEKGKDVELRCDPISGHTALYWYRQSLGQGLEFLIYFQGNSAPDKSGLPSDRFSAERTGGSVSTLTIQRTQQEDSAVYLCASSFGQGDLGTEAFFGQGTRLTVV.

In this sample, this clone turned up a few times. The chain is built from TRBV6-5 and TRBJ2-7; TRBD1 matches at 7 bases. From germline, CDR1 is MNHEY and CDR2 SVGAGI. With 0 bases clipped from V and 6 bases from J, the junction kept 5 bases outside the gene matches. This CDR3 spans 14 amino acids. The CDR3 loop reads CASSYSRGQVEQYF. The CDR3 DNA sequence: TGTGCCAGCAGTTACTCGAGAGGACAGGTCGAGCAGTACTTC.

This clone was counted once. The rearrangement uses TRBV29-1 and TRBJ2-3; possible D gene TRBD1, 6 bases. Germline CDR1 SQVTM, CDR2 ANQGSEA. Trimming took off 6 bases at V and 5 bases at J, with 21 bases between the two ends. The CDR3 contains 15 residues. The CDR3 spells CSVPDRRGLGDTQYF. The CDR3 DNA reads TGCAGCGTACCCGACAGGCGCGGGCTGGGAGATACGCAGTATTTT.

The rearrangement joins TRBV6-6 to TRBJ1-1, with D possibly TRBD1 on 6 matching bases. Looked up from germline, CDR1 is MNHNY and CDR2 is SVGAGI (reference sequence). The CDR3 is made up of 14 amino acids. V lost 2 bases and J lost 3, with 10 bases in between. CDR3 sequence: CASSYRTEHTEAFF. The CDR3 DNA follows: TGTGCCAGCAGTTACAGGACAGAGCACACTGAAGCTTTCTTT.

The table lists this clone with a few counts. This chain joins TRBV2 and TRBJ2-3; 8 nucleotides match TRBD2. Germline V gives CDR1 SNHLY, CDR2 FYNNEI. Trimming took 5 bases from V and 1 from J; bases not matched to a gene: 5. The CDR3 has 15 amino acids. The CDR3 nucleotides read TGTGCCAGCAGTAGACCGGGGGGGGGCACAGATACGCAGTATTTT. Translation: CASSRPGGGTDTQYF.

The chain carries TRBV7-9 and TRBJ2-2, with TRBD1 as a possible D gene (5 bases). The CDR3 spans 14 residues. Trimming took 0 bases from V and 5 from J, leaving 7 bases between them. Germline-derived CDR1 and CDR2 are SEHNR and FQNEAQ (reference sequence). CDR3 region: CASSLAAGTGELFF. The CDR3 coding sequence is TGTGCCAGCAGCTTAGCCGCAGGGACCGGGGAGCTGTTTTTT.

The rearrangement uses TRBV7-9 and TRBJ1-4; TRBD1 agrees at 11 bases. This CDR3 contains 15 residues. Germline V gene data show CDR1 as SEHNR and CDR2 as FQNEAQ (reference sequence). V lost 5 bases, J lost 5 bases, and 4 bases stayed unmatched. CDR3 residues: CASSGGTGGNEKLFF. CDR3 bases: TGTGCCAGCAGCGGGGGGACAGGGGGAAATGAAAAACTGTTTTTT.

The J gene is TRBJ2-5, the V gene TRBV27, with D possibly TRBD2 on 5 matching bases. The V end was cut by 7 bases, the J end by 4 bases, with 22 bases between. This CDR3 has 16 residues. CDR1 MNHEY and CDR2 SMNVEV come from the germline V gene (reference sequence). CDR3 protein: CASTPGRTPAGETQYF. CDR3 nucleotides: TGTGCCAGCACCCCTGGGAGAACCCCGGCGGGAGAGACCCAGTACTTC.

The chain employs TRBV9 and TRBJ2-1; D unresolved. Germline CDR1 and CDR2: SGDLS and YYNGEE. The CDR3 covers 16 residues. Trimming cost V 0 bases and J 5 bases, with 15 bases left between them. CDR3 nucleotides: TGTGCCAGCAGCGTAGGAGATAGCAGTATCCACAATGAGCAGTTCTTC. Its protein product is CASSVGDSSIHNEQFF.

CDR3 DNA sequence: TGTGCCACAAGAAGGGGTCGCACAGATACGCAGTATTTT. Translating it yields CATRRGRTDTQYF. V gene TRBV11-2 combines with J gene TRBJ2-3, with TRBD1 as a possible D gene (5 bases). With 10 bases removed from V and 1 base from J, the gap between germline ends came to 12 bases. The CDR3 spans 13 residues. From germline, CDR1 is SGHAT and CDR2 FQNNGV. Drawing the rest from reference TRBV11-2 and TRBJ2-3, the complete variable domain is EAGVAQSPRYKIIEKRQSVAFWCNPISGHATLYWYQQILGQGPKLLIQFQNNGVVDDSQLPKDRFSAERLKGVDSTLKIQPAKLEDSAVYLCATRRGRTDTQYFGPGTRLTVL.

This clone occurred once. The V call is TRBV28, the J call TRBJ1-4, with a possible D match to TRBD1 (6 bases). The CDR3 sequence is 14 residues long. Germline V gene sequence: CDR1 MDHEN, CDR2 SYDVKM. V lost 3 bases and J lost 3, with 8 bases in between. CDR3 protein: CASSLGAPNEKLFF. The CDR3 DNA reads as TGTGCCAGCAGTTTGGGGGCACCTAATGAAAAACTGTTTTTT. The whole variable domain, remainder taken from reference TRBV28 and TRBJ1-4, is DVKVTQSSRYLVKRTGEKVFLECVQDMDHENMFWYRQDPGLGLRLIYFSYDVKMKEKGDIPEGYSVSREKKERFSLILESASTNQTSMYLCASSLGAPNEKLFFGSGTQLSVL.

The chain combines TRBV4-2 with TRBJ2-7; 12 bases are a match to TRBD2. This CDR3 has 16 residues. J was trimmed by 7 bases and V by 1 base; bases with no gene match: 8. In germline, CDR1 is LGHNA, CDR2 YNFKEQ. Here the CDR3 reads CASSQALAGGPYEQYF. As DNA, the CDR3 is TGTGCCAGCAGCCAAGCCCTAGCGGGAGGGCCTTATGAGCAGTACTTC.